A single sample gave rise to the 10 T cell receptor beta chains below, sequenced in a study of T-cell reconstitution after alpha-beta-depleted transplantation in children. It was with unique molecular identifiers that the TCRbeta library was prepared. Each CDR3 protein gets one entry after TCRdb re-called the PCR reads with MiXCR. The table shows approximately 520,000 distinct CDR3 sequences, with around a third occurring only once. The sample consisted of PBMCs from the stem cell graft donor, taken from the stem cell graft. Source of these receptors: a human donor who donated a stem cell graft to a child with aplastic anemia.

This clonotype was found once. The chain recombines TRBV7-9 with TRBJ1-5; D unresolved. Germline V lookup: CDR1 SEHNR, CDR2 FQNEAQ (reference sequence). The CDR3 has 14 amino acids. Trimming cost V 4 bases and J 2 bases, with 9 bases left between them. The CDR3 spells CASSSNSGNQPQHF. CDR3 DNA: TGTGCCAGCAGCTCTAACTCGGGCAATCAGCCCCAGCATTTT.

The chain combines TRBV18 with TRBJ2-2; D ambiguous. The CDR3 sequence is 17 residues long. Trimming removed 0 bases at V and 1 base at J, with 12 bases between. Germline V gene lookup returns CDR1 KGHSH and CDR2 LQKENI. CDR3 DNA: TGTGCCAGCTCACCACCGATGTTTTCCGAGAACACCGGGGAGCTGTTTTTT. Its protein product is CASSPPMFSENTGELFF.

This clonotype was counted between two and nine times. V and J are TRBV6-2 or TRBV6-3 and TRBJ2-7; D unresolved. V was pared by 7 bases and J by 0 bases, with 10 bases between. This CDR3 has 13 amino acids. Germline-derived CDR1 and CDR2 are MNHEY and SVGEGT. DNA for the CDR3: TGTGCCAGCATGCGCGGCGACTCCTACGAGCAGTACGTC. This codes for CASMRGDSYEQYV.

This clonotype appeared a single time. The CDR3 sequence: CASSLSSFGSYNSPLHF. CDR3 DNA sequence: TGCGCCAGCAGCTTAAGCTCCTTCGGCTCCTATAATTCACCCCTCCACTTT. The chain is built from TRBV5-1 and TRBJ1-6, with D hard to call. V was clipped by 2 bases and J by 0 bases, with 12 bases between them. The CDR3 length is 17 residues. Germline V lookup: CDR1 SGHRS, CDR2 YFSETQ.

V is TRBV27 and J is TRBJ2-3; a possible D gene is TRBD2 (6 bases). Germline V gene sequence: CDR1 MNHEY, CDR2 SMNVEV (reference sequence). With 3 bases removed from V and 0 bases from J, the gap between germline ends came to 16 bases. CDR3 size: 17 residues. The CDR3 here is CASSFRRELTSTDTQYF. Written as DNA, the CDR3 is TGTGCCAGCAGTTTTAGACGGGAGTTGACTAGCACAGATACGCAGTATTTT.

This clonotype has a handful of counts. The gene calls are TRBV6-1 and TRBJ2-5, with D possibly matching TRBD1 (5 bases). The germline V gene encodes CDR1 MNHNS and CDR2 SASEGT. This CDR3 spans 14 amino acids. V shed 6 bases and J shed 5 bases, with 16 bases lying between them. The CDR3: CASRDAGLRETQYF. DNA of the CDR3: TGTGCCAGCAGGGATGCAGGGCTCAGGGAGACCCAGTACTTC.

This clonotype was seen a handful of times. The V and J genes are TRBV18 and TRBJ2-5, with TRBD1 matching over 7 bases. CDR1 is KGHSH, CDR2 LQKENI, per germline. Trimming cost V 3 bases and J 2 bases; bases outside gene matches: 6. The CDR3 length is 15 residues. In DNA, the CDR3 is TGTGCCAGCTCACCGATGACAGGGATGCAAGAGACCCAGTACTTC. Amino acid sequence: CASSPMTGMQETQYF.

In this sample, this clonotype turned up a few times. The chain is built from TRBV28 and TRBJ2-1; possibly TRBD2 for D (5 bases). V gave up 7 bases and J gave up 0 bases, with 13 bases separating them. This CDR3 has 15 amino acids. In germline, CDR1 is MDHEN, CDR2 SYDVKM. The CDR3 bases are TGTGCCAGCACGCCGGGAACCTACTCCTACAATGAGCAGTTCTTC. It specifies CASTPGTYSYNEQFF.

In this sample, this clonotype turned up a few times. CDR3 in amino acids: CASSTGSNYEQYF. The CDR3 nucleotides read TGTGCCAGCAGTACCGGGTCGAACTACGAGCAGTACTTC. The J gene is TRBJ2-7, the V gene TRBV12-3 or TRBV12-4; D is ambiguous. The CDR3 loop spans 13 amino acids. Deletions cut 5 bases from V and 3 bases from J, with 11 bases between.

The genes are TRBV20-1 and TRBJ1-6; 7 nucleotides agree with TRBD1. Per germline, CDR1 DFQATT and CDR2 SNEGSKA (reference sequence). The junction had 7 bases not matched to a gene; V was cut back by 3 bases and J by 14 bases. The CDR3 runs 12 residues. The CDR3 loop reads CSARDTGETLHF. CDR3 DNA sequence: TGCAGTGCTAGGGATACAGGGGAAACCCTCCACTTT.